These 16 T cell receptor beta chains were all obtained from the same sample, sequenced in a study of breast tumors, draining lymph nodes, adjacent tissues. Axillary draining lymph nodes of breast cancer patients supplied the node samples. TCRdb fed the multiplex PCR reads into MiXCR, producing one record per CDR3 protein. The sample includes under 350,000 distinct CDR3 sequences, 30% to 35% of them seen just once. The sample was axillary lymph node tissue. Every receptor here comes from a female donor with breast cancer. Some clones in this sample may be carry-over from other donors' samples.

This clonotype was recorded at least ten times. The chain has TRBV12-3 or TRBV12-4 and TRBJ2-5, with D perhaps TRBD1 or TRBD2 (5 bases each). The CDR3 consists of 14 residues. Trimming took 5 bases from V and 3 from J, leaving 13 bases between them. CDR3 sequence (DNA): TGTGCCAGCAGTCCATGGGACGCCAAAGAGACCCAGTACTTC. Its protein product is CASSPWDAKETQYF.

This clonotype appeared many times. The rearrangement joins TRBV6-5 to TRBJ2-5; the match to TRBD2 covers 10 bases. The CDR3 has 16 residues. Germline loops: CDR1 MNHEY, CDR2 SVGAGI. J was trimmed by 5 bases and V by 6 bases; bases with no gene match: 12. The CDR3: CASRDSGREPLETQYF. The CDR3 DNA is TGTGCCAGCAGGGACAGCGGGAGGGAACCCCTTGAGACCCAGTACTTC.

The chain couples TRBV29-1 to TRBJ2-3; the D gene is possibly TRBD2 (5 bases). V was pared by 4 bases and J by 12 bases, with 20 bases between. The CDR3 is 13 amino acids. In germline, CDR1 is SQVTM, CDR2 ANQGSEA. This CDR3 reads CSVARERFSNQYF. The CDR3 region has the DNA TGCAGCGTTGCGAGGGAGCGCTTCAGCAACCAGTATTTT.

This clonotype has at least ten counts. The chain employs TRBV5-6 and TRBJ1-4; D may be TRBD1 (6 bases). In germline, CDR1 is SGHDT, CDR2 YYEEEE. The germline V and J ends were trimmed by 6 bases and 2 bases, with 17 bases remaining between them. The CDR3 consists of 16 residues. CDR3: CASNPGGPTTNEKLFF. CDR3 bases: TGTGCCAGCAATCCCGGGGGGCCGACCACTAATGAAAAACTGTTTTTT.

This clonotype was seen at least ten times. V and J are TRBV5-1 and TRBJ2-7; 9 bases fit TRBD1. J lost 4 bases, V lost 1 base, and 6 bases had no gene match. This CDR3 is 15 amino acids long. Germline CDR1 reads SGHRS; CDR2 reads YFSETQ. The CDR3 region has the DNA TGCGCCAGCAGCTTGCAGGGACAGGGTTTGTACGAGCAGTACTTC. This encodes CASSLQGQGLYEQYF.

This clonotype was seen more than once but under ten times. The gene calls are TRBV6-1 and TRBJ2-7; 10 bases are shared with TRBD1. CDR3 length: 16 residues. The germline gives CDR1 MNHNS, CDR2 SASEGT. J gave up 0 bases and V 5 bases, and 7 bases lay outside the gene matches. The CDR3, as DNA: TGTGCCAGCAGTCACCGACAGGGGGCGACCTCCTACGAGCAGTACTTC. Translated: CASSHRQGATSYEQYF.

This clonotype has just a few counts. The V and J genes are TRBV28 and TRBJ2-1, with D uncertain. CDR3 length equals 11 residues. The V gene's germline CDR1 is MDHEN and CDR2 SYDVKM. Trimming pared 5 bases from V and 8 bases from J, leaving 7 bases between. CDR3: CASSLQDEQFF. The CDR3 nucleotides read TGTGCCAGCAGTCTTCAGGATGAGCAGTTCTTC. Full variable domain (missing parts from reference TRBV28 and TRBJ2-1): DVKVTQSSRYLVKRTGEKVFLECVQDMDHENMFWYRQDPGLGLRLIYFSYDVKMKEKGDIPEGYSVSREKKERFSLILESASTNQTSMYLCASSLQDEQFFGPGTRLTVL.

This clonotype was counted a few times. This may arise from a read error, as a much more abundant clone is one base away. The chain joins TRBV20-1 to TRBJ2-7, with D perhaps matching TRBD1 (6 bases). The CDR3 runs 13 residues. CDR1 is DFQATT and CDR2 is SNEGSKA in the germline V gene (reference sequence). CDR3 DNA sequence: TGCAGTGCAACCCACAGGGAAGGGTACGCGCAGTACTTC. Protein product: CSATHREGYAQYF.

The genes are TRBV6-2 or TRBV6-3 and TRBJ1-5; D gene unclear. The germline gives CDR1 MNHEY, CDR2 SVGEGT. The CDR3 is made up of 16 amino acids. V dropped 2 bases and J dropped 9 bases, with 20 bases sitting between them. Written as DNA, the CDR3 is TGTGCCAGCAGTTACGCGAGTGACGTCAATCAGTTGCCCCAGCATTTT. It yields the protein CASSYASDVNQLPQHF.

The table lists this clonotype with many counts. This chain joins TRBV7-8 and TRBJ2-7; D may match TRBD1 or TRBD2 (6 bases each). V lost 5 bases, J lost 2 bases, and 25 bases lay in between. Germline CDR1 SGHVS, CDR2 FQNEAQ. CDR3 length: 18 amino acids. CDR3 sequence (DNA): TGTGCCAGCAGCCCGGAGACCAGGGGAGGCGTCTGGACCTACGAGCAGTACTTC. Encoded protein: CASSPETRGGVWTYEQYF.

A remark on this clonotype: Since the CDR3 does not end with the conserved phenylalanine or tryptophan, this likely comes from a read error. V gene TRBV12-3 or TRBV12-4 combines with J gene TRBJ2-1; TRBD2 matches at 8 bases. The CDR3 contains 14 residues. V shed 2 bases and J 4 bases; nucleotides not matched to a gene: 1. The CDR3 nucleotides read TGTGCCAGCAGTTTATTAGCGGGATACAATGAGCAGTTCCTC. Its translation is CASSLLAGYNEQFL.

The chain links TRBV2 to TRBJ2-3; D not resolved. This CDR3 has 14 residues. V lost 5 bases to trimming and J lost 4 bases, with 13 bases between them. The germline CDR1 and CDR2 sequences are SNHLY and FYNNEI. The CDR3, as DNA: TGTGCCAGCAGTTTATCGAACCAGGCAGATACGCAGTATTTT. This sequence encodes CASSLSNQADTQYF.

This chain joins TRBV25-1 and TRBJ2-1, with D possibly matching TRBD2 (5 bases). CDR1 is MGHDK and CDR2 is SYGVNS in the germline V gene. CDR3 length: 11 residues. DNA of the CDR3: TGTGCTAGCCGGCGGGCAACTGAGCAGTTCTTC. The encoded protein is CASRRATEQFF.

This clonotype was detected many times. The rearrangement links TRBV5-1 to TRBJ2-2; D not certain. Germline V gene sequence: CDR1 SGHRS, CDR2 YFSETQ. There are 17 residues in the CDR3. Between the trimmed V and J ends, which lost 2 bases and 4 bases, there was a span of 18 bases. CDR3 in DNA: TGCGCCAGCAGCTTTGTCCCCGTAGCAGGTGTCACCGGGGAGCTGTTTTTT. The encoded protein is CASSFVPVAGVTGELFF.

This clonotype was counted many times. The CDR3 region has the DNA TGTGCCAGCAGCCCCTATTTCGAGGGTACGGGCACCGGGGAGCTGTTTTTT. Its translation is CASSPYFEGTGTGELFF. The rearrangement uses TRBV4-2 and TRBJ2-2; possible D gene TRBD2, 5 bases. This CDR3 is 17 amino acids long. CDR1 and CDR2 from the germline V gene are LGHNA and YNFKEQ. V lost 4 bases, J lost 4 bases, and 19 bases lay in between.

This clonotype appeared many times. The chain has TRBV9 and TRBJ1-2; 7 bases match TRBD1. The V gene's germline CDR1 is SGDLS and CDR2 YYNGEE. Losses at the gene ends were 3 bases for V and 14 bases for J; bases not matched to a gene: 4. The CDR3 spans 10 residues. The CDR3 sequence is CASSGGTVTF. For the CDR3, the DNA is TGTGCCAGCAGCGGGGGGACAGTTACCTTC.